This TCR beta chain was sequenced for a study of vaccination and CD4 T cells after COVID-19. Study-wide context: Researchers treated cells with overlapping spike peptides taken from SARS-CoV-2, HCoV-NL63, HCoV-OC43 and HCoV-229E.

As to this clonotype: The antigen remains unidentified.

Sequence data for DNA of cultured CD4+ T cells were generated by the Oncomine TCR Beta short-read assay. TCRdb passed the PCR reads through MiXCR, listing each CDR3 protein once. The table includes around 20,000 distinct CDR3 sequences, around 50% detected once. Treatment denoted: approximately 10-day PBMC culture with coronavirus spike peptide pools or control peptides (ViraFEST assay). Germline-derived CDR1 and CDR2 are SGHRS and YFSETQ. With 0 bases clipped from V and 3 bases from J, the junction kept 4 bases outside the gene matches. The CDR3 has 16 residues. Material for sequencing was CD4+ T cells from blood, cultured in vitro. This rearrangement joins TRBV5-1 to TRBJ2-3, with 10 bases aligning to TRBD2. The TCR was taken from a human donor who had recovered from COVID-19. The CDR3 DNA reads TGCGCCAGCAGCTTGGGGCTAGCGGGAGAAACAGATACGCAGTATTTT. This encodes CASSLGLAGETDTQYF.